The entry below describes one TCR beta chain. The data were taken from a study of blood T cell repertoires in COVID-19. Overall study: COVID-19 samples, acute and convalescent, were from the United States, Italy and Spain. Nucleic acid was either cDNA or gDNA, and it came from T cells, B-cell-depleted T cells, or PBMCs.

The germline V and J ends were trimmed by 5 bases and 6 bases, with 7 bases remaining between them. Germline V gene lookup returns CDR1 LNHNV and CDR2 YYDKDF (reference sequence). The CDR3 has 12 residues. Sequencing used immunoSEQ multiplex PCR; TCRdb keeps in-frame clones, though not all of them. In the table there are roughly 200,000 clones, about 82% of which are singletons. The participants were between roughly 18 and 89 years old and came from 20 to 30 US areas. In Cohort 3, a recovered donor had either two negative PCRs, clearance, or symptom resolution. This TCR came from a woman aged 25-40 years who had recovered from COVID-19. Sequencing used PBMCs or T cells enriched from blood (not recorded which). The chain employs TRBV15 and TRBJ2-2; unclear D gene. The CDR3 reads CATSRLAGELFF. The CDR3 nucleotides are TGTGCCACCAGCCGCCTAGCCGGGGAGCTGTTTTTT. Supplemented by reference TRBV15 and TRBJ2-2, the full variable domain reads DAMVIQNPRYQVTQFGKPVTLSCSQTLNHNVMYWYQQKSSQAPKLLFHYYDKDFNNEADTPDNFQSRRPNTSFCFLDIRSPGLGDTAMYLCATSRLAGELFFGEGSRLTVL.